Presented here are 17 T cell receptor beta chains from one specimen sequenced in a study of cytomegalovirus exposure and HLA in healthy donors. The primer mix had 60 Vbeta and 13 Jbeta primers. Clones were sequenced by immunoSEQ multiplex PCR, and TCRdb holds only the in-frame ones, with some missing. This table has about 200,000 clones, 75% to 85% appearing once. Sequencing input: PBMCs. These TCRs come from a middle-aged woman in good health and CMV-seronegative.

The chain combines TRBV5-8 with TRBJ1-2; possible D gene TRBD1, 5 bases. The germline gives CDR1 SGHTS, CDR2 YDEGEE. The CDR3 is 16 amino acids. V was shortened by 7 bases and J by 5 bases, with 24 bases between the two germline ends. The CDR3 DNA reads TGTGCCAGCGGGAAACAATGGGACGGCGGGAATTATGGCTACACCTTC. It translates to CASGKQWDGGNYGYTF.

This clone has only a few counts. V gene TRBV5-1 combines with J gene TRBJ1-1, with D possibly being TRBD1 (5 bases). CDR1 is SGHRS, CDR2 YFSETQ, per germline. Trimming took off 0 bases at V and 2 bases at J, with 11 bases between the two ends. CDR3 length: 15 amino acids. The CDR3 region has the DNA TGCGCCAGCAGCTTGGTCGGGGGTGGTAACACTGAAGCTTTCTTT. It translates to CASSLVGGGNTEAFF.

This clone turned up a few times. The chain uses TRBV5-4 and TRBJ1-1; D gene uncertain. In germline, CDR1 is SGHNT, CDR2 YYREEE (reference sequence). Trimming shortened V by 4 bases and J by 1 base, and 8 bases separated the two germline ends. This CDR3 contains 13 residues. As DNA, the CDR3 is TGTGCCAGCAGCGTAACAGAGAACACTGAAGCTTTCTTT. It yields the protein CASSVTENTEAFF.

This clone has just one count. The V and J genes are TRBV6-1 and TRBJ2-1; TRBD1 matches 9 bases. This CDR3 is 15 amino acids long. Trimming removed 6 bases from V and 9 bases from J; junction bases left unmatched: 12. Germline loops: CDR1 MNHNS, CDR2 SASEGT. CDR3 protein: CASRDPGQGDSEQFF. The CDR3 DNA follows: TGTGCCAGCAGGGACCCGGGACAGGGAGACAGTGAGCAGTTCTTC.

The rearrangement links TRBV7-9 to TRBJ2-3; D is undetermined. This CDR3 comprises 15 residues. Trimming took 2 bases from V and 2 from J, leaving 11 bases between them. CDR1 and CDR2 (germline): SEHNR, FQNEAQ (reference sequence). The CDR3 nucleotides are TGTGCCAGCAGCTTAAAGCGTCTCGACACAGATACGCAGTATTTT. This encodes CASSLKRLDTDTQYF.

V gene TRBV5-4 combines with J gene TRBJ2-5; TRBD2 agrees at 7 bases. Trimming removed 1 base from V and 1 base from J; junction bases left unmatched: 1. The germline V gene encodes CDR1 SGHNT and CDR2 YYREEE (reference sequence). This CDR3 spans 14 amino acids. CDR3 sequence reads: CASSLSGGQETQYF. CDR3 in DNA: TGTGCCAGCAGCTTGTCGGGAGGCCAAGAGACCCAGTACTTC.

The chain employs TRBV5-1 and TRBJ2-7; 11 bases are a match to TRBD2. The V gene's germline CDR1 is SGHRS and CDR2 YFSETQ. This CDR3 has 16 amino acids. V lost 3 bases and J lost 7; bases outside the gene matches: 12. CDR3 DNA: TGCGCCAGCAGCTCCAACTCATTAGCGGGAGGGAGAGAGCAGTACTTC. Amino acid sequence: CASSSNSLAGGREQYF.

The CDR3, as DNA: TGCGCCAGTTCGACATCTATGAACACTGAAGCTTTCTTT. Its translation: CASSTSMNTEAFF. This chain links TRBV10-2 with TRBJ1-1; D gene unclear. Germline CDR1 is WSHSY and CDR2 is SAAADI. The CDR3 loop spans 13 amino acids. Trimming stripped 9 bases from V and 0 bases from J, with 11 bases between.

The chain employs TRBV9 and TRBJ2-7, with TRBD2 matching over 8 bases. V lost 4 bases and J lost 2; bases outside the gene matches: 11. Germline V gives CDR1 SGDLS, CDR2 YYNGEE. The CDR3 is made up of 16 amino acids. CDR3 nucleotides: TGTGCCAGCAGCTCCCACGGGGGGGCGAAACCCTACGAGCAGTACTTC. This sequence encodes CASSSHGGAKPYEQYF. Using reference TRBV9 and TRBJ2-7 for the parts outside the CDR3, the full variable domain is DSGVTQTPKHLITATGQRVTLRCSPRSGDLSVYWYQQSLDQGLQFLIQYYNGEERAKGNILERFSAQQFPDLHSELNLSSLELGDSALYFCASSSHGGAKPYEQYFGPGTRLTVT.

This clone was observed once. The rearrangement links TRBV19 to TRBJ2-7; 9 bases map to TRBD2. The ends lost 5 bases at V and 4 bases at J; junction bases unmatched: 9. The CDR3 runs to 15 residues. Germline V lookup: CDR1 LNHDA, CDR2 SQIVND (reference sequence). Here the CDR3 DNA reads TGTGCCAGTAGTCTGGGACTAGCAGTAGCGTACGAGCAGTACTTC. Amino acids: CASSLGLAVAYEQYF.

The chain joins TRBV7-9 to TRBJ2-5; D possibly corresponds to TRBD1 (6 bases). The DNA end is a closer match to TRBJ2-7, so the J assignment may be wrong. The CDR3 is 14 amino acids. Germline CDR1 and CDR2: SEHNR and FQNEAQ (reference sequence). The CDR3 reads CASSHDRSSYEQYF. CDR3 DNA: TGTGCCAGCAGCCACGACAGGAGCTCCTACGAGCAGTACTTC.

CDR3 nucleotide sequence: TGTGCCAGCAGTGGACTCCAGCGGGGCCTAGCCAAAAACATTCAGTACTTC. It is translated as CASSGLQRGLAKNIQYF. The chain recombines TRBV2 with TRBJ2-4, with 7 bases identical to TRBD2. V lost 4 bases to trimming and J lost 0 bases; unmatched junction nucleotides: 9. Germline CDR1 SNHLY, CDR2 FYNNEI. CDR3 length: 17 residues.

The rearrangement joins TRBV28 to TRBJ2-5; D gene uncertain. The CDR3 is 13 residues long. V dropped 11 bases and J dropped 5 bases, with 18 bases sitting between them. Germline loops: CDR1 MDHEN, CDR2 SYDVKM. This CDR3 is CASSTGSPETQYF. Here the CDR3 DNA reads TGTGCCTCCTCGACTGGCTCCCCGGAGACCCAGTACTTC.

This clone was seen only once. The V and J genes are TRBV6-5 and TRBJ1-4; 7 positions agree with TRBD1. The V gene's germline CDR1 is MNHEY and CDR2 SVGAGI. Unmatched junction bases numbered 1, after V lost 2 bases and J lost 7 bases. The CDR3 spans 13 residues. The CDR3 here is CASSYRGLEKLFF. CDR3 bases: TGTGCCAGCAGTTACAGGGGGCTTGAAAAACTGTTTTTT.

Here the CDR3 DNA reads TGTGCCAGCACCCGGGGAACGAATAGCAATCAGCCCCAGCATTTT. Protein: CASTRGTNSNQPQHF. The chain has TRBV2 and TRBJ1-5; D gene unclear. The CDR3 loop spans 15 amino acids. V gave up 7 bases and J gave up 0 bases, with 13 bases separating them. Germline V gives CDR1 SNHLY, CDR2 FYNNEI.

On this clone: Germline is not matched at one junction end, which may reflect a read error. The sample carries other DNA sequences with the same CDR3. V usage is TRBV2 and J usage is TRBJ2-7; 10 nucleotides agree with TRBD2. Germline assignment: CDR1 SNHLY and CDR2 FYNNEI. The CDR3 has 17 amino acids. As DNA, the CDR3 is TGTGCCAGCAGCGAAGTGGGGGAGCGGGAGGGCCCAGACGAGCAGTACTTC. It translates to CASSEVGEREGPDEQYF.

The J gene is TRBJ2-4, the V gene TRBV9, with a possible D match to TRBD1 (5 bases). In germline, CDR1 is SGDLS, CDR2 YYNGEE. The CDR3 spans 17 residues. V lost 0 bases, J lost 2 bases, and 15 bases lay in between. CDR3 sequence: CASSVGAGWASKNIQYF. DNA of the CDR3: TGTGCCAGCAGCGTAGGGGCAGGGTGGGCTTCCAAAAACATTCAGTACTTC.